This T cell receptor (beta chain) is from a study of regulatory T cells in long-lasting Graves disease. The study, taken as a whole, reports: Blood alone, not thyroid tissue, was studied. There was favoring of TRBV28, TRBJ1-2 and TRBJ2-5 in persistent disease.

Time point: persistent/refractory GD, antithyroid drugs over 5 years with positive TRAb. RNA from PBMCs was the source of the TCR library. This clonotype was observed a few times. Its antigen is currently unknown. TCR beta libraries were built with iRepertoire HTBI primers and Arm-PCR of CDR3 regions. Using its own MiXCR run on the multiplex PCR reads, TCRdb lists one record per CDR3 protein. The repertoire holds some 420,000 distinct CDR3 sequences, with roughly 22% as singletons. The CDR3 has 14 amino acids. The germline V gene has CDR1 DFQATT and CDR2 SNEGSKA (reference sequence). V shed 7 bases and J 7 bases; nucleotides not matched to a gene: 11.

The V call is TRBV20-1, the J call TRBJ2-1; 9 bases agree with TRBD2. The sample in question was peripheral blood mononuclear cells (PBMCs), obtained when the disease was refractory, from a patient treated with antithyroid drugs. This TCR came from a female donor with Graves disease. The CDR3 nucleotides read TGCAGTGTCGGGCGGGAGGGCCTGCGAAATGAGCAGTTCTTC. Amino acid sequence: CSVGREGLRNEQFF.